This T cell receptor beta chain was observed in a study of T cell repertoires in cytomegalovirus infection. Germline CDR1 SGHTA, CDR2 FQGTGA. V shed 1 base and J shed 2 bases, with 11 bases lying between them. The CDR3 has 15 residues. MiXCR, run by TCRdb on the reads, gives a single entry per CDR3 protein. The table lists fewer than 300,000 distinct CDR3 sequences, roughly 24% of them singletons. The sequence was collected from a human donor in good health (CMV status not recorded). Some clones in this sample may be carry-over from other donors' samples. Source material: PBMCs. The chain is built from TRBV7-3 and TRBJ1-1; D may be TRBD1 (5 bases). DNA for the CDR3: TGTGCCAGCAGCTTAAGCGTGACAGATAACACTGAAGCTTTCTTT. Its protein is CASSLSVTDNTEAFF.